This T cell receptor beta chain originates from a study of T cells in Graves' hyperthyroidism and ophthalmopathy. Points from the study as a whole: Stable hyperthyroidism and ophthalmopathy were separated using 13 V-J signatures. In the blood, most expanded thyroid clonotypes above 0.001 appeared as well.

Many counts were recorded for this clonotype. The antigen is undetermined. Researchers amplified the TCR beta CDR3 regions from RNA transcripts. First-round RT-PCR targeting the TCR CDR3 was performed with the HTBI primer set. TCRdb analysed the multiplex PCR reads with MiXCR anew, one entry per CDR3 protein. This sample has 540,000 or so distinct CDR3 sequences, with 15% to 17% found just once. V was pared by 1 base and J by 0 bases, with 9 bases between. CDR1 is LGHDT, CDR2 YNNKEL, per germline (reference sequence). The CDR3 consists of 15 residues. Exclusion of a patient resulted from uncontrolled infection, other autoimmune disease, pregnancy or lactation. Diagnoses used clinical symptoms, serum thyroxine and TRAb, thyroid ultrasound and orbital computed tomography.

The chain carries TRBV3-1 and TRBJ1-2, with a tentative D call TRBD1 (5 bases). The material sequenced was blood. This clonotype originated in a woman aged 30 to 39 with Graves' hyperthyroidism. CDR3: CASSQGQRANYGYTF. The DNA of the CDR3 is TGTGCCAGCAGCCAAGGACAGAGAGCTAACTATGGCTACACCTTC.